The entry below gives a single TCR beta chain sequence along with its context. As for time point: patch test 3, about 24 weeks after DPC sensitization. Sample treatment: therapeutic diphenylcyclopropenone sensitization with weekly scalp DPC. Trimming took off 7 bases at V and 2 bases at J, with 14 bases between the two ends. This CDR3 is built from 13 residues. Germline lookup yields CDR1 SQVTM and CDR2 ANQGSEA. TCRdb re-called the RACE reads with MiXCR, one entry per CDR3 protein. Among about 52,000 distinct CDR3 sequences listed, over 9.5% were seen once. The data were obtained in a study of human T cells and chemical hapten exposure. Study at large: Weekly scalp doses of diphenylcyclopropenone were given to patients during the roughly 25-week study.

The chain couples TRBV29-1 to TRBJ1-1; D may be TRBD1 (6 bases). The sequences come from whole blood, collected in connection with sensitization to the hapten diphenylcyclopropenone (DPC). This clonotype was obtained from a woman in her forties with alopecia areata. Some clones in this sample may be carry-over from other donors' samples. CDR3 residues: CSAGGGVNTEAFF. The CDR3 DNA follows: TGCAGCGCGGGGGGCGGAGTAAACACTGAAGCTTTCTTT.